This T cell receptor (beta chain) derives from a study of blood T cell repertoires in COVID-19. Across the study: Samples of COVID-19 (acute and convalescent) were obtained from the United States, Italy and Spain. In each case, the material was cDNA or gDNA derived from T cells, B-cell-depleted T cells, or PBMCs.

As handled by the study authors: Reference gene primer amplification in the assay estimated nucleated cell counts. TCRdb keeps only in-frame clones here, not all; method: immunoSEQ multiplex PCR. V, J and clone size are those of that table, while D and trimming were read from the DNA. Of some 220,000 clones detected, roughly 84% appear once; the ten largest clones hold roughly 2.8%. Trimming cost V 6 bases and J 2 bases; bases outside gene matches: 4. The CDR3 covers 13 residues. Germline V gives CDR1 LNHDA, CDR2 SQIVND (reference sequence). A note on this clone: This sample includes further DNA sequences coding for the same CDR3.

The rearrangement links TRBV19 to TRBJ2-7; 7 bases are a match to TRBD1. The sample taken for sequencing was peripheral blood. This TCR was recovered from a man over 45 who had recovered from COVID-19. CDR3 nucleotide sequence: TGTGCCAGTAGAGGTCAGGGGGCCTACGAGCAGTACTTC. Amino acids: CASRGQGAYEQYF.